The 21 T cell receptor beta chains in this list originate from one sample, sequenced in a study of T cells in tuberculosis. Profiled with immunoSEQ multiplex PCR; TCRdb holds only in-frame clones, not every one. The sample consists of about 33,000 clones, around nine tenths of them appearing once. Time point denoted: new active TB diagnosis, blood taken before or within 7 days of starting treatment. The sequencing used PBMCs, collected at tuberculosis diagnosis. Source of these receptors: an adult with tuberculosis.

The chain recombines TRBV11-2 with TRBJ2-5; 7 bases agree with TRBD2. The CDR3 covers 16 residues. Germline V CDR1 and CDR2: SGHAT, FQNNGV. Losses at the gene ends were 5 bases for V and 5 bases for J; bases not matched to a gene: 14. This chain's CDR3 is CASSIKGGFGRETQYF. CDR3 DNA sequence: TGTGCCAGCAGCATTAAGGGAGGGTTCGGCCGGGAGACCCAGTACTTC.

The chain carries TRBV19 and TRBJ1-5; 7 bases are shared with TRBD1. The CDR3 runs 13 residues. Germline CDR1 LNHDA, CDR2 SQIVND (reference sequence). Losses at the gene ends were 8 bases for V and 1 base for J; bases not matched to a gene: 2. CDR3 residues: CASGGQSNQPQHF. CDR3 DNA: TGTGCCAGTGGGGGACAGAGCAATCAGCCCCAGCATTTT.

This chain connects TRBV7-9 to TRBJ2-3, with D perhaps TRBD2 (6 bases). This CDR3 is 16 amino acids long. The germline V gene has CDR1 SEHNR and CDR2 FQNEAQ (reference sequence). With 5 bases removed from V and 3 bases from J, the gap between germline ends came to 18 bases. The CDR3 DNA sequence: TGTGCCAGCAGCCCCGTAAATCGGGGGTGGACAGATACGCAGTATTTT. This encodes CASSPVNRGWTDTQYF. The variable domain in full, completed from reference TRBV7-9 and TRBJ2-3, reads DTGVSQNPRHKITKRGQNVTFRCDPISEHNRLYWYRQTLGQGPEFLTYFQNEAQLEKSRLLSDRFSAERPKGSFSTLEIQRTEQGDSAMYLCASSPVNRGWTDTQYFGPGTRLTVL.

The J gene is TRBJ2-5, the V gene TRBV29-1, with 8 bases identical to TRBD2. Germline V gene data show CDR1 as SQVTM and CDR2 as ANQGSEA. This CDR3 spans 13 amino acids. With 2 bases clipped from V and 1 base from J, the junction kept 0 bases outside the gene matches. CDR3 region: CSVERGGQETQYF. The CDR3 coding sequence is TGCAGCGTTGAACGGGGGGGCCAAGAGACCCAGTACTTC.

This clone is a singleton in its sample. The chain links TRBV14 to TRBJ2-5; D may be TRBD2 (6 bases). V lost 3 bases and J 1 base, leaving 15 bases between the germline ends. The germline gives CDR1 SGHDN, CDR2 FVKESK. CDR3 length: 16 residues. CDR3 DNA sequence: TGTGCCAGCAGCCAGCTCGGCGCCGGGGGCCAAGAGACCCAGTACTTC. This sequence encodes CASSQLGAGGQETQYF.

The rearrangement links TRBV4-3 to TRBJ1-2; D remains unclear. Germline values: CDR1 LGHNA, CDR2 YSLEER. With 3 bases removed from V and 5 bases from J, the gap between germline ends came to 13 bases. The CDR3 is made up of 14 amino acids. The CDR3 spells CASSQALGLYGYTF. The CDR3 nucleotides read TGCGCCAGCAGCCAGGCCCTTGGCCTGTATGGCTACACCTTC.

This chain links TRBV28 with TRBJ1-6; the match to TRBD1 covers 7 bases. CDR3 length: 15 amino acids. J lost 6 bases, V lost 5 bases, and 7 bases had no gene match. CDR1 is MDHEN, CDR2 SYDVKM, per germline. CDR3 sequence reads: CASSPQGVTNSPLHF. CDR3 coding DNA: TGTGCCAGCAGTCCCCAGGGGGTTACTAATTCACCCCTCCACTTT. Using reference TRBV28 and TRBJ1-6 for the parts outside the CDR3, the full variable domain is DVKVTQSSRYLVKRTGEKVFLECVQDMDHENMFWYRQDPGLGLRLIYFSYDVKMKEKGDIPEGYSVSREKKERFSLILESASTNQTSMYLCASSPQGVTNSPLHFGNGTRLTVT.

The chain links TRBV28 to TRBJ1-5; D unresolved. This CDR3 is 16 amino acids long. From germline, CDR1 is MDHEN and CDR2 SYDVKM. Deletions cut 7 bases from V and 6 bases from J, with 22 bases between. The CDR3 DNA is TGTGCCAGCACCTCTATTAATGGAGGGTTGGGTCAGCCCCAGCATTTT. Translation: CASTSINGGLGQPQHF.

The chain uses TRBV6-5 and TRBJ1-1; 8 positions agree with TRBD1. CDR3 length: 16 amino acids. The V and J ends lost 3 bases and 5 bases, in that order; junction bases with no gene match: 11. Germline-derived CDR1 and CDR2 are MNHEY and SVGAGI. The CDR3 nucleotides read TGTGCCAGCAGTTATTACTTCAGGACAGGGAGTACTGAAGCTTTCTTT. Protein sequence: CASSYYFRTGSTEAFF.

The chain employs TRBV19 and TRBJ1-1; D uncertain. V was cut by 7 bases and J by 5 bases, with 14 bases left in between. The V gene's germline CDR1 is LNHDA and CDR2 SQIVND (reference sequence). This CDR3 has 13 amino acids. CDR3 nucleotides: TGTGCCAGTATGACGGGTGTGGGTACTGAAGCTTTCTTT. This codes for CASMTGVGTEAFF.

The genes are TRBV28 and TRBJ1-2, with D maybe TRBD1 (5 bases). V lost 5 bases and J lost 2, with 21 bases in between. CDR1 is MDHEN and CDR2 is SYDVKM in the germline V gene. The CDR3 loop spans 17 amino acids. For the CDR3, the DNA is TGTGCCAGCAGTCTGGAGCTGAACCCCGGGGGGAACTATGGCTACACCTTC. Translated: CASSLELNPGGNYGYTF.

The genes are TRBV7-2 and TRBJ1-1, with TRBD1 as a possible D gene (6 bases). There are 15 residues in the CDR3. Trimming removed 5 bases at V and 0 bases at J, with 13 bases between. Germline V CDR1 and CDR2: SGHTA, FQGNSA. CDR3 loop: CASSPEGGVNTEAFF. In nucleotides, the CDR3 is TGTGCCAGCAGCCCCGAAGGGGGGGTGAACACTGAAGCTTTCTTT.

V and J are TRBV25-1 and TRBJ2-1; 11 nucleotides line up with TRBD2. Per germline, CDR1 MGHDK and CDR2 SYGVNS. The V gene end was trimmed by 6 bases and the J gene end by 8 bases; junction bases not matched to a gene: 9. The CDR3 loop spans 15 amino acids. CDR3 sequence: CASRGTSGTGDEQFF. In DNA, the CDR3 is TGTGCCAGCAGGGGGACTAGCGGCACCGGGGATGAGCAGTTCTTC.

This chain joins TRBV4-2 and TRBJ1-1; D gene ambiguous. This CDR3 is built from 14 residues. Trimming pared 0 bases from V and 10 bases from J, leaving 15 bases between. Germline V gene lookup returns CDR1 LGHNA and CDR2 YNFKEQ. As DNA, the CDR3 is TGTGCCAGCAGCCAAGATGAAAGCGGGGATGCAGCTTTCTTT. Its translation is CASSQDESGDAAFF.

The chain carries TRBV5-1 and TRBJ2-1, with D unclear. Per germline, CDR1 SGHRS and CDR2 YFSETQ. There are 16 residues in the CDR3. Trimming cost V 0 bases and J 2 bases, with 12 bases left between them. The chain's CDR3 is CASSLDGGITYNEQFF. CDR3 in DNA: TGCGCCAGCAGCTTGGATGGCGGTATTACCTACAATGAGCAGTTCTTC.

This chain links TRBV4-2 with TRBJ1-1; 7 bases are a match to TRBD1. The germline V gene has CDR1 LGHNA and CDR2 YNFKEQ. Germline trimming cut 3 bases from V and 1 base from J; bases unmatched to any gene: 8. CDR3 size: 16 residues. The CDR3 region is CASSQARTGENTEAFF. The CDR3 DNA reads as TGTGCCAGCAGCCAGGCCCGCACAGGGGAGAACACTGAAGCTTTCTTT.

The CDR3 loop reads CASSPHRTGGRTEAFF. The CDR3 nucleotides are TGTGCCAGCAGTCCGCATCGGACAGGGGGAAGAACTGAAGCTTTCTTT. This rearrangement joins TRBV28 to TRBJ1-1; TRBD1 matches at 10 bases. Per germline, CDR1 MDHEN and CDR2 SYDVKM. Unmatched junction bases numbered 11, after V lost 5 bases and J lost 5 bases. This CDR3 is built from 16 residues.

The chain links TRBV11-2 to TRBJ2-5; TRBD2 aligns across 7 bases. CDR3 length: 15 amino acids. V shed 5 bases and J 1 base; nucleotides not matched to a gene: 7. Per the germline V gene, CDR1 is SGHAT and CDR2 is FQNNGV. CDR3 amino acids: CASSPSGDTQETQYF. CDR3 nucleotide sequence: TGTGCCAGCAGCCCAAGCGGGGATACCCAAGAGACCCAGTACTTC. Supplemented by reference TRBV11-2 and TRBJ2-5, the full variable domain reads EAGVAQSPRYKIIEKRQSVAFWCNPISGHATLYWYQQILGQGPKLLIQFQNNGVVDDSQLPKDRFSAERLKGVDSTLKIQPAKLEDSAVYLCASSPSGDTQETQYFGPGTRLLVL.

The J gene is TRBJ1-6, the V gene TRBV7-9; D is unclear. Trimming shortened V by 3 bases and J by 10 bases, and 13 bases separated the two germline ends. Germline CDR1 reads SEHNR; CDR2 reads FQNEAQ (reference sequence). The CDR3 has 14 residues. The CDR3, as DNA: TGTGCCAGCAGCTTCGGGGTCGTCGAGTCACCCCTCCACTTT. It specifies CASSFGVVESPLHF.

V is TRBV9 and J is TRBJ2-1; no reliable D call. The V gene lost 3 bases and the J gene lost 7 bases, with 20 bases spanning the gap. The CDR3 sequence is 16 residues long. CDR1 is SGDLS and CDR2 is YYNGEE in the germline V gene. As DNA, the CDR3 is TGTGCCAGCAGCGGAAGCCCTGTCGGGTTGAGGAATGAGCAGTTCTTC. Its translation is CASSGSPVGLRNEQFF.

V usage is TRBV6-5 and J usage is TRBJ2-2, with 7 bases identical to TRBD1. CDR3 length equals 15 residues. Germline values: CDR1 MNHEY, CDR2 SVGAGI. V lost 0 bases to trimming and J lost 4 bases; unmatched junction nucleotides: 2. The CDR3 sequence is CASSYSPGGTGELFF. The CDR3, as DNA: TGTGCCAGCAGTTACTCTCCAGGGGGCACCGGGGAGCTGTTTTTT.